This section outlines one T cell receptor (beta chain) sequence together with its context. The target antigen is unknown. The data were obtained in a study of Tregs in tolerant kidney transplant recipients. About the research overall: Recipients received nonmyeloablative bone marrow transplants from related graft donors, with transient mixed chimerism.

TCRdb's copy holds only in-frame clones and misses some; the assay was immunoSEQ multiplex PCR. This sample has approximately 100,000 clones, with roughly 93% found just once. Unstimulated Tregs (CD4+CD25+CD127-) and CD4+CD25- non-Tregs were sorted from PBMCs. CDR3 size: 15 residues. The V end was cut by 0 bases, the J end by 7 bases, with 16 bases between. Germline V gene sequence: CDR1 LGHNA, CDR2 YNFKEQ. Study-wide points: Changing PCR primers prevented nucleotide comparison between some patients' samples. This study did not directly address biological reproducibility.

The source is a human donor who received a combined kidney and bone marrow transplant. This chain links TRBV4-2 with TRBJ2-7; D unresolved. Source: CD4+ T cells from blood, taken before the transplant. The CDR3, as DNA: TGTGCCAGCAGCCAAGATAAACGGCCTAGGAGTGAGCAGTACTTC. This codes for CASSQDKRPRSEQYF.